This T cell receptor beta chain is drawn from a study of blood T cell repertoires in COVID-19. Study in general: Acute-phase and convalescent COVID-19 samples originated in the United States, Italy and Spain. PBMCs, B-cell-depleted T cells, or T cells were the source of the cDNA or gDNA that made up the material.

Authors' methods: Counts of nucleated cells, estimated from reference gene primer amplification, were obtained. The table came from immunoSEQ multiplex PCR; TCRdb's copy has only in-frame clones and leaves some out. V, J and clone size are those of that table, while D and trimming were read from the DNA. The sample includes 340,000 or so clones, about four fifths of them seen just once. The V and J ends lost 6 bases and 7 bases, in that order; junction bases with no gene match: 8. Per the germline V gene, CDR1 is WNHNN and CDR2 is SYGVQD (reference sequence). There are 13 residues in the CDR3. The source of this sequence is a man aged 30 to 45 with active or convalescent COVID-19. This chain links TRBV10-1 with TRBJ1-1; TRBD1 aligns across 7 bases. The sequencing input was peripheral blood. The DNA of the CDR3 is TGCGCCAGCAGCAGGGGGAACGATTTTGAAGCTTTCTTT. Its translation: CASSRGNDFEAFF.